Presented here are 14 T cell receptor beta chains from one specimen sequenced in a study of T cell repertoires in cytomegalovirus infection. TCRdb called the reads again in MiXCR, with one record for every CDR3 protein. The table has 490,000 or so distinct CDR3 sequences, about 11% seen once. The sequenced sample was PBMCs. All receptors derive from a human donor in good health (CMV status not recorded). Some clones in this sample may be carry-over from other donors' samples.

This clonotype was detected ten times or more. This chain joins TRBV12-3 or TRBV12-4 and TRBJ1-1; D may be TRBD1 (5 bases). Between the trimmed V and J ends, which lost 0 bases and 7 bases, there was a span of 12 bases. CDR3 size: 14 residues. CDR3 bases: TGTGCCAGCAGTTTAGCCGGGGCTTGGAGTGAAGCTTTCTTT. Its protein product is CASSLAGAWSEAFF.

This clonotype has a count of ten or more. The chain uses TRBV6-6 and TRBJ1-1; D gene unclear. The CDR3 is 13 residues long. Germline loops: CDR1 MNHNY, CDR2 SVGAGI (reference sequence). Trimming removed 7 bases from V and 7 bases from J, with 16 bases in between. The CDR3 protein is CASKNLEQFEAFF. CDR3 nucleotide sequence: TGTGCCAGCAAGAACCTCGAGCAGTTTGAAGCTTTCTTT.

There are many counts of this clonotype. The gene calls are TRBV6-1 and TRBJ2-7; 7 nucleotides align to TRBD2. CDR3 length: 14 amino acids. The ends lost 6 bases at V and 0 bases at J; junction bases unmatched: 5. CDR1 and CDR2 (germline): MNHNS, SASEGT. CDR3 region: CASSRGVNSYEQYF. The CDR3, as DNA: TGTGCCAGCAGCCGGGGGGTTAACTCCTACGAGCAGTACTTC.

This chain links TRBV5-1 with TRBJ2-3; TRBD2 matches 13 bases. V lost 4 bases, J lost 5 bases, and 16 bases stayed unmatched. Germline CDR1 and CDR2: SGHRS and YFSETQ. The CDR3 has 19 amino acids. CDR3 sequence reads: CASSPTIPGLAGMGDTQYF. The CDR3 bases are TGCGCCAGCAGCCCAACCATCCCGGGACTAGCGGGAATGGGAGATACGCAGTATTTT.

This clonotype was observed a few times. The rearrangement links TRBV6-5 to TRBJ1-2, with D perhaps TRBD1 (5 bases). Germline V CDR1 and CDR2: MNHEY, SVGAGI. The CDR3 runs to 14 residues. Trimming removed 4 bases at V and 14 bases at J, with 23 bases between. CDR3 region: CASSSIDSVASRTF. Written as DNA, the CDR3 is TGTGCCAGCAGTTCCATCGACAGCGTTGCGTCGCGGACCTTC.

This clonotype was counted many times. The rearrangement links TRBV6-1 to TRBJ2-7; D might be TRBD1 or TRBD2, each matching 7 bases. This CDR3 has 14 amino acids. Trimming took off 6 bases at V and 4 bases at J, with 16 bases between the two ends. Germline CDR1 MNHNS, CDR2 SASEGT. The CDR3 region is CASSAQGGRYEQYF. The DNA for the CDR3 is TGTGCCAGCAGCGCCCAGGGGGGGCGTTACGAGCAGTACTTC.

This clonotype was recorded many times. V usage is TRBV7-8 and J usage is TRBJ2-3; D perhaps matches TRBD1 (6 bases). This CDR3 has 15 amino acids. Germline values: CDR1 SGHVS, CDR2 FQNEAQ. The V and J ends lost 3 bases and 2 bases respectively, with 12 bases between them. The DNA of the CDR3 is TGTGCCAGCAGCTTCCGGACAGTTCTCACAGATACGCAGTATTTT. It specifies CASSFRTVLTDTQYF.

To note about this clonotype: With a much larger clone just one base away, this may be a read error. J is TRBJ1-2 and V is TRBV6-5; D may be TRBD1 (6 bases). Between the trimmed V and J ends, which lost 2 bases and 8 bases, there was a span of 15 bases. The CDR3 spans 14 residues. CDR1 is MNHEY and CDR2 is SVGAGI in the germline V gene. The CDR3 here is CASSYIHQGSGYTF. The DNA of the CDR3 is TGTGCCAGCAGTTACATACATCAGGGGTCAGGCTACACCTTC.

This clonotype was found many times. The chain joins TRBV5-4 to TRBJ2-2, with D perhaps matching TRBD2 (10 bases). Germline V gene lookup returns CDR1 SGHNT and CDR2 YYREEE (reference sequence). The CDR3 has 19 residues. V was trimmed by 8 bases and J by 2 bases, leaving 28 bases between them. The CDR3 coding sequence is TGTGCCAGTTCACCGGGACAGGGAATAGCGGGAGGTAACACCGGGGAGCTGTTTTTT. Its protein product is CASSPGQGIAGGNTGELFF.

This clonotype was observed at least ten times. The V and J genes are TRBV11-2 and TRBJ1-2; D unclear. The CDR3 contains 15 residues. CDR1 SGHAT and CDR2 FQNNGV come from the germline V gene. V was cut by 2 bases and J by 0 bases, with 10 bases left in between. DNA for the CDR3: TGTGCCAGCAGCTTAATAAGAGAAACTAACTATGGCTACACCTTC. It codes for CASSLIRETNYGYTF.

At least ten counts were recorded for this clonotype. The V gene is TRBV7-3, the J gene TRBJ2-1; TRBD2 matches at 16 bases. The CDR3 length is 18 residues. CDR1 SGHTA and CDR2 FQGTGA come from the germline V gene. J lost 9 bases, V lost 5 bases, and 13 bases had no gene match. This CDR3 reads CASSDGTSGRARGGEQFF. The CDR3 nucleotides are TGTGCCAGCAGCGACGGGACTAGCGGGAGGGCCAGGGGGGGTGAGCAGTTCTTC.

This clonotype was seen a handful of times. The genes are TRBV4-2 and TRBJ1-4; 8 bases match TRBD1. Unmatched junction bases numbered 8, after V lost 0 bases and J lost 8 bases. This CDR3 has 16 amino acids. Germline V lookup: CDR1 LGHNA, CDR2 YNFKEQ. For the CDR3, the DNA is TGTGCCAGCAGCCAAGAGGCGGACAGGGAGTACGAAAAACTGTTTTTT. Its translation: CASSQEADREYEKLFF.

The chain has TRBV10-3 and TRBJ2-2; D remains ambiguous. Trimming stripped 3 bases from V and 5 bases from J, with 13 bases between. The CDR3 is made up of 15 amino acids. Per germline, CDR1 ENHRY and CDR2 SYGVKD. The DNA of the CDR3 is TGTGCCATCAGTGAAGAAGTCCCTGCGACCGGGGAGCTGTTTTTT. Translated: CAISEEVPATGELFF.

In its sample, this clonotype was seen many times. This chain connects TRBV5-6 to TRBJ1-1; D is possibly TRBD1 (5 bases). CDR1 and CDR2 (germline): SGHDT, YYEEEE. V was cut by 0 bases and J by 4 bases, with 19 bases left in between. The CDR3 runs 17 residues. CDR3: CASSLGWGSVSGTEAFF. Here the CDR3 DNA reads TGTGCCAGCAGCTTGGGATGGGGCTCAGTCTCGGGCACTGAAGCTTTCTTT. Drawing the rest from reference TRBV5-6 and TRBJ1-1, the complete variable domain is DAGVTQSPTHLIKTRGQQVTLRCSPKSGHDTVSWYQQALGQGPQFIFQYYEEEERQRGNFPDRFSGHQFPNYSSELNVNALLLGDSALYLCASSLGWGSVSGTEAFFGQGTRLTVV.